The 30 T cell receptor beta chains presented below share a single source sample, sequenced in a study of T cell repertoires in cytomegalovirus infection. MiXCR was run by TCRdb on the reads, yielding one entry per CDR3 protein. The table shows roughly 500,000 distinct CDR3 sequences, with approximately 15% occurring only once. Sequenced sample: CD8+ T cells from PBMCs. These receptors originate from a human donor in good health (CMV status not recorded). Some clones in this sample may be carry-over from other donors' samples.

The chain combines TRBV27 with TRBJ2-1; D gene ambiguous. Trimming took off 2 bases at V and 5 bases at J, with 10 bases between the two ends. CDR1 is MNHEY and CDR2 is SMNVEV in the germline V gene (reference sequence). This CDR3 comprises 14 residues. DNA for the CDR3: TGTGCCAGCAGTTTAAATCTGTATCACAATGAGCAGTTCTTC. Translating gives CASSLNLYHNEQFF.

This chain links TRBV27 with TRBJ2-4; 9 nucleotides match TRBD1. The CDR3 is 17 residues long. Germline V lookup: CDR1 MNHEY, CDR2 SMNVEV (reference sequence). J was trimmed by 0 bases and V by 5 bases; bases with no gene match: 8. The CDR3 sequence is CASSPRGQGAAKNIQYF. The DNA for the CDR3 is TGTGCCAGCAGTCCCCGGGGACAGGGCGCAGCCAAAAACATTCAGTACTTC.

The sample holds one count of this clonotype. The germline gene is not matched at one end of the junction; a read error may be the cause. The chain couples TRBV5-1 to TRBJ1-2, with D perhaps matching TRBD1 (6 bases). The CDR3 has 15 amino acids. The germline gives CDR1 SGHRS, CDR2 YFSETQ. Here the CDR3 reads CASSLAQGAYYSYTF. CDR3 in DNA: TGCGCCAGCAGCTTGGCACAGGGAGCTTACTATAGCTACACCTTC.

At least ten counts were recorded for this clonotype. The V call is TRBV11-2, the J call TRBJ2-7, with a tentative D call TRBD2 (6 bases). Germline V gives CDR1 SGHAT, CDR2 FQNNGV. This CDR3 comprises 14 residues. Trimming stripped 2 bases from V and 3 bases from J, with 11 bases between. The CDR3: CASSLRKRVYEQYF. CDR3 bases: TGTGCCAGCAGCTTAAGGAAGCGGGTCTACGAGCAGTACTTC. Full variable domain (remainder filled in from reference TRBV11-2 and TRBJ2-7): EAGVAQSPRYKIIEKRQSVAFWCNPISGHATLYWYQQILGQGPKLLIQFQNNGVVDDSQLPKDRFSAERLKGVDSTLKIQPAKLEDSAVYLCASSLRKRVYEQYFGPGTRLTVT.

V usage is TRBV10-3 and J usage is TRBJ2-1; 9 nucleotides line up with TRBD2. Germline trimming cut 10 bases from V and 14 bases from J; bases unmatched to any gene: 15. This CDR3 comprises 13 residues. Germline-derived CDR1 and CDR2 are ENHRY and SYGVKD. The CDR3 nucleotides are TGTGCCACCCGACAAGCTAGCGGGATAGATAAGTTCTTC. Encoded protein: CATRQASGIDKFF.

This clonotype was picked up many times. The chain joins TRBV7-8 to TRBJ2-1; 7 bases map to TRBD1. CDR3 length: 12 residues. Trimming at V came to 4 bases and at J to 12 bases, leaving 6 bases not matched to a gene. The germline V gene encodes CDR1 SGHVS and CDR2 FQNEAQ. The CDR3 sequence: CASSSWDSGQFF. Written as DNA, the CDR3 is TGTGCCAGCAGCTCCTGGGACAGCGGGCAGTTCTTC.

There are many counts of this clonotype. The chain couples TRBV7-8 to TRBJ2-1; D is possibly TRBD1 (6 bases). The CDR3 sequence is 17 residues long. CDR1 and CDR2 from the germline V gene are SGHVS and FQNEAQ. Trimming removed 1 base at V and 0 bases at J, with 13 bases between. The DNA of the CDR3 is TGTGCCAGCAGCTTAGGATGGGGGCGAAGCTCCTACAATGAGCAGTTCTTC. It specifies CASSLGWGRSSYNEQFF.

This clonotype was seen many times. The chain employs TRBV12-5 and TRBJ2-3, with D hard to call. Germline V CDR1 and CDR2: LGHNT, FRNRAP. The germline V and J ends were trimmed by 3 bases and 6 bases, with 10 bases remaining between them. The CDR3 extends over 13 amino acids. The CDR3 DNA reads as TGTGCTAGTGGTTTTTATCCCCGGGATACGCAGTATTTT. It translates to CASGFYPRDTQYF.

V is TRBV6-5 and J is TRBJ1-3, with D possibly being TRBD1 (5 bases). V was clipped by 8 bases and J by 0 bases, with 11 bases between them. CDR1 MNHEY and CDR2 SVGAGI come from the germline V gene. The CDR3 runs 14 residues. This chain's CDR3 is CASGASLSGNTIYF. CDR3 coding DNA: TGTGCCAGCGGGGCCTCCCTCTCTGGAAACACCATATATTTT.

This clonotype was detected many times. The V gene is TRBV11-2, the J gene TRBJ1-2; 11 bases map to TRBD1. After removal of 5 bases from V and 4 bases from J, the junction contained 6 bases not matched to a gene. The germline gives CDR1 SGHAT, CDR2 FQNNGV. The CDR3 runs 15 residues. The CDR3 DNA follows: TGTGCCAGCAGCCAGGACAGGGGGCTTTTCTATGGCTACACCTTC. Amino acid sequence: CASSQDRGLFYGYTF.

The chain uses TRBV27 and TRBJ1-5, with D unclear. The V end was cut by 2 bases, the J end by 10 bases, with 12 bases between. CDR3 length: 13 amino acids. Germline V CDR1 and CDR2: MNHEY, SMNVEV (reference sequence). CDR3 sequence: CASSLMGGHPQHF. The CDR3 bases are TGTGCCAGCAGTTTAATGGGAGGTCATCCCCAGCATTTT.

This clonotype has a count of ten or more. This sequence joins TRBV12-3 or TRBV12-4 and TRBJ1-2, with D hard to call. This CDR3 has 13 amino acids. Trimming took off 1 base at V and 8 bases at J, with 11 bases between the two ends. Here the CDR3 reads CASSLGFGGGYTF. In nucleotides, the CDR3 is TGTGCCAGCAGTTTAGGGTTTGGCGGGGGCTACACCTTC.

The J gene is TRBJ2-5, the V gene TRBV7-9; 8 bases are a match to TRBD1. J lost 5 bases, V lost 3 bases, and 5 bases had no gene match. This CDR3 region has 14 residues. Germline CDR1 SEHNR, CDR2 FQNEAQ (reference sequence). The CDR3 here is CASSFDRGWETQYF. Written as DNA, the CDR3 is TGTGCCAGCAGCTTCGACAGGGGTTGGGAGACCCAGTACTTC.

This clonotype was seen just once. A single base separates this from a much larger clone, so it may be a read error. The conserved phenylalanine or tryptophan is not found at the CDR3 terminus, so this likely reflects a read error. The rearrangement uses TRBV7-9 and TRBJ2-7; 11 bases align to TRBD2. V shed 3 bases, J shed 3 bases, and the junction held 7 bases outside the gene matches. The germline CDR1 and CDR2 sequences are SEHNR and FQNEAQ (reference sequence). The CDR3 has 16 residues. The CDR3 reads CASSFSTGTSGYEQYL. In DNA form, the CDR3 reads TGTGCCAGCAGCTTTTCGACCGGGACTAGCGGCTACGAGCAGTACTTA.

This clonotype has ten or more counts. This chain joins TRBV29-1 and TRBJ2-7; tentative D call: TRBD1 (5 bases). CDR1 and CDR2 (germline): SQVTM, ANQGSEA. Trimming took off 4 bases at V and 2 bases at J, with 15 bases between the two ends. This CDR3 has 14 amino acids. CDR3 sequence reads: CSVVGRVSTYEQYF. In DNA form, the CDR3 reads TGCAGCGTTGTGGGCAGGGTTAGCACCTACGAGCAGTACTTC.

The V and J genes are TRBV6-5 and TRBJ2-7; 11 bases match TRBD2. Trimming at V came to 4 bases and at J to 7 bases, leaving 9 bases not matched to a gene. From germline, CDR1 is MNHEY and CDR2 SVGAGI. This CDR3 is 15 amino acids long. The CDR3 DNA reads TGTGCCAGCAGTTCCGATGATAGCGGGAGGGGAGAGCAGTACTTC. This translates into CASSSDDSGRGEQYF.

This clonotype was found many times. The rearrangement uses TRBV6-2 or TRBV6-3 and TRBJ1-1; TRBD1 agrees at 8 bases. Looked up from germline, CDR1 is MNHEY and CDR2 is SVGEGT. The CDR3 totals 16 residues. J lost 3 bases, V lost 2 bases, and 8 bases had no gene match. In DNA form, the CDR3 reads TGTGCCAGCAGTTACCGTCAAAAGACAGGGGACACTGAAGCTTTCTTT. This codes for CASSYRQKTGDTEAFF.

Only a few counts were recorded for this clonotype. A much larger clone sits a single nucleotide away, making a read error possible. This chain uses TRBV4-2 with TRBJ2-3; D not resolved. Deletions cut 8 bases from V and 1 base from J, with 4 bases between. The CDR3 runs to 11 residues. Per germline, CDR1 LGHNA and CDR2 YNFKEQ. The CDR3 DNA is TGTGCCAGCGGGGGCACAGATACGCAGTATTTT. Its protein is CASGGTDTQYF.

This clonotype was seen more than once but under ten times. The chain uses TRBV7-6 and TRBJ2-5, with 7 bases matching TRBD2. V gave up 3 bases and J gave up 1 base; unmatched junction bases: 5. Per germline, CDR1 SGHVS and CDR2 FNYEAQ. The CDR3 has 15 amino acids. The CDR3 sequence is CASSFISGFQETQYF. CDR3 sequence (DNA): TGTGCCAGCAGCTTCATTAGCGGGTTCCAAGAGACCCAGTACTTC.

The gene calls are TRBV12-3 or TRBV12-4 and TRBJ1-5, with TRBD1 matching 7 bases. With V trimmed by 1 base and J by 3 bases, 6 bases remained unmatched. The CDR3 extends over 16 amino acids. The CDR3: CASSLGQGKDNQPQHF. CDR3 DNA sequence: TGTGCCAGCAGTTTAGGACAGGGAAAAGACAATCAGCCCCAGCATTTT.

The J gene is TRBJ2-7, the V gene TRBV5-1, with 10 positions matching TRBD2. Losses at the gene ends were 1 base for V and 2 bases for J; bases not matched to a gene: 3. The V gene's germline CDR1 is SGHRS and CDR2 YFSETQ. The CDR3 has 15 residues. CDR3: CASSLTSGTPYEQYF. CDR3 coding DNA: TGCGCCAGCAGCTTGACTAGCGGGACCCCCTACGAGCAGTACTTC.

At least ten counts were recorded for this clonotype. The CDR3 loop reads CASSFSRGIRYNEQFF. CDR3 bases: TGTGCCAGCAGCTTCTCTAGGGGGATCAGGTACAATGAGCAGTTCTTC. The chain recombines TRBV7-8 with TRBJ2-1; D perhaps matches TRBD1 (6 bases). Deletions cut 3 bases from V and 4 bases from J, with 16 bases between. The CDR3 spans 16 residues. CDR1 SGHVS and CDR2 FQNEAQ come from the germline V gene.

V is TRBV20-1 and J is TRBJ2-7, with 7 bases lining up with TRBD1. Germline-derived CDR1 and CDR2 are DFQATT and SNEGSKA (reference sequence). The CDR3 loop spans 15 amino acids. V trimming: 0 bases; J trimming: 2 bases; junction bases outside the gene matches: 7. The CDR3 region has the DNA TGCAGTGCTAGAGATCCGACAGGGCTTGCCTACGAGCAGTACTTC. Amino acids: CSARDPTGLAYEQYF.

This clonotype was counted only a few times. V and J are TRBV2 and TRBJ2-2; 7 bases line up with TRBD2. With V trimmed by 3 bases and J by 5 bases, 9 bases remained unmatched. The CDR3 consists of 16 residues. Per the germline V gene, CDR1 is SNHLY and CDR2 is FYNNEI. In DNA form, the CDR3 reads TGTGCCAGCAGTGAGGTGGGAGGGCCTGGGACCGGGGAGCTGTTTTTT. Translating gives CASSEVGGPGTGELFF. Together with reference TRBV2 and TRBJ2-2, the CDR3 gives the full variable domain: EPEVTQTPSHQVTQMGQEVILRCVPISNHLYFYWYRQILGQKVEFLVSFYNNEISEKSEIFDDQFSVERPDGSNFTLKIRSTKLEDSAMYFCASSEVGGPGTGELFFGEGSRLTVL.

At least ten counts were recorded for this clonotype. The chain joins TRBV4-1 to TRBJ1-5; D not resolved. Trimming left V 1 base short and J 6 bases short, with 7 bases between. The CDR3 consists of 13 residues. Looked up from germline, CDR1 is MGHRA and CDR2 is YSYEKL. The CDR3 bases are TGCGCCAGCAGCCAAGTTCTCGCTCAGCCCCAGCATTTT. Translated: CASSQVLAQPQHF.

This clonotype has just one count. The V call is TRBV20-1, the J call TRBJ2-2; D is unresolved. CDR3 size: 14 residues. Deletions cut 6 bases from V and 6 bases from J, with 17 bases between. Germline V CDR1 and CDR2: DFQATT, SNEGSKA (reference sequence). CDR3 region: CSAPGPRAPGELFF. CDR3 nucleotide sequence: TGCAGTGCACCAGGACCCAGAGCTCCCGGGGAGCTGTTTTTT.

This clonotype was counted between two and nine times. V is TRBV24-1 and J is TRBJ2-1, with 8 bases lining up with TRBD2. Germline-derived CDR1 and CDR2 are KGHDR and SFDVKD. This CDR3 spans 13 amino acids. With 4 bases clipped from V and 6 bases from J, the junction kept 1 base outside the gene matches. The CDR3 is CATSDGLANEQFF. The CDR3 DNA follows: TGTGCCACCAGTGACGGACTAGCCAATGAGCAGTTCTTC.

This clonotype was recorded at least ten times. The junction departs from the called germline gene at one end, perhaps through a read error. The J gene is TRBJ2-7, the V gene TRBV7-7, with 11 bases aligning to TRBD2. The CDR3 runs to 13 residues. Looked up from germline, CDR1 is SSHAT and CDR2 is FNYEAQ (reference sequence). The CDR3 bases are TGTGCTAGCAGCACTAGCGGGAGCAACGAGCAGTACTTC. Translated: CASSTSGSNEQYF.

As to this clonotype: A read error is possible here, since a much larger clone lies one base away. This sequence joins TRBV28 and TRBJ2-6, with 11 positions matching TRBD2. The CDR3 totals 15 residues. V shed 8 bases and J 17 bases; nucleotides not matched to a gene: 17. Looked up from germline, CDR1 is MDHEN and CDR2 is SYDVKM. CDR3 region: CASVSPTSGRGLLTF. The CDR3 DNA follows: TGTGCCAGCGTTTCCCCAACTAGCGGGAGAGGCCTATTGACTTTC.

This clonotype was seen ten or more times. This chain joins TRBV28 and TRBJ2-7; D may be TRBD1 (5 bases). Germline CDR1 is MDHEN and CDR2 is SYDVKM. The length of the CDR3 is 17 residues. Trimming took off 4 bases at V and 1 base at J, with 20 bases between the two ends. As DNA, the CDR3 is TGTGCCAGCAGTTCAGACTCGGACACATCTATTTCCTACGAGCAGTACTTC. Protein: CASSSDSDTSISYEQYF.